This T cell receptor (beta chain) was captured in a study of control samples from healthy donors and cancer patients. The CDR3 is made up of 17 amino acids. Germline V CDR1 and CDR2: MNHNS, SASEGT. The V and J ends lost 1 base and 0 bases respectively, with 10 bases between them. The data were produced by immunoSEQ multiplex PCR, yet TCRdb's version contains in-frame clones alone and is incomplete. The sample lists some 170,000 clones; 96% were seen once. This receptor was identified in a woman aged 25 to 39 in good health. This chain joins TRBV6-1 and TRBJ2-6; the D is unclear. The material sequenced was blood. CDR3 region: CASSEVAFLSGANVLTF. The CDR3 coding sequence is TGTGCCAGCAGTGAAGTGGCTTTTCTCTCTGGGGCCAACGTCCTGACTTTC.